This TCR beta chain was identified during a study of early T cells in non-severe SARS-CoV-2 infection. Each CDR3 protein is one row after TCRdb ran MiXCR on the 5' RACE reads. This table holds 90,000 to 130,000 distinct CDR3 sequences, 10% to 15% found once. V gave up 5 bases and J gave up 5 bases, with 12 bases separating them. Germline V gene data show CDR1 as SGHAT and CDR2 as FQNNGV. There are 13 residues in the CDR3. The source is an adult who was a healthcare worker with PCR-confirmed SARS-CoV-2 infection or an uninfected control (not recorded which). V and J are TRBV11-2 and TRBJ2-5; no reliable D call. Source: whole blood, taken at baseline. This chain's CDR3 is CASSGNIEETQYF. Here the CDR3 DNA reads TGTGCCAGCAGCGGAAACATAGAGGAGACCCAGTACTTC. Using reference TRBV11-2 and TRBJ2-5 for the parts outside the CDR3, the full variable domain is EAGVAQSPRYKIIEKRQSVAFWCNPISGHATLYWYQQILGQGPKLLIQFQNNGVVDDSQLPKDRFSAERLKGVDSTLKIQPAKLEDSAVYLCASSGNIEETQYFGPGTRLLVL.